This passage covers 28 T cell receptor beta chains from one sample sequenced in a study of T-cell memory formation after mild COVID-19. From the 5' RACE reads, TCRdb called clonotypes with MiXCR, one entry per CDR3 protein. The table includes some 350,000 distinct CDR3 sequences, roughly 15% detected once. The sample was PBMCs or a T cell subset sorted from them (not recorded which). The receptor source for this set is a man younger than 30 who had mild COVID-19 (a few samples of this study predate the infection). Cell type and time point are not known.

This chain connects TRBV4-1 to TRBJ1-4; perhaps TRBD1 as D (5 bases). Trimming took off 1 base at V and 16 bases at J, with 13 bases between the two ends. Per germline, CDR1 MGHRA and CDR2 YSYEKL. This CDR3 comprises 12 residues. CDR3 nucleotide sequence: TGCGCCAGCAGCCAAGGGGCAGGGAAGAGGTTTTTT. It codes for CASSQGAGKRFF.

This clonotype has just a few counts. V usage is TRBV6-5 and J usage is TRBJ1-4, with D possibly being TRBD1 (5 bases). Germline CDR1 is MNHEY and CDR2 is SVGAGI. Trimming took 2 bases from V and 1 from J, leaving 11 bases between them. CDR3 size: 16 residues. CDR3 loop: CASSYLRTLTNEKLFF. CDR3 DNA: TGTGCCAGCAGTTACCTCAGGACACTAACTAATGAAAAACTGTTTTTT.

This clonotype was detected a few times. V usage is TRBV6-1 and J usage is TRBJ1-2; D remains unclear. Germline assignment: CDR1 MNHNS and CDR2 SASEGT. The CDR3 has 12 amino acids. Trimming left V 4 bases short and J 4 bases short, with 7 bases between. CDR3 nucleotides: TGTGCCAGCAGTGCCAGGACCTATGGCTACACCTTC. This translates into CASSARTYGYTF.

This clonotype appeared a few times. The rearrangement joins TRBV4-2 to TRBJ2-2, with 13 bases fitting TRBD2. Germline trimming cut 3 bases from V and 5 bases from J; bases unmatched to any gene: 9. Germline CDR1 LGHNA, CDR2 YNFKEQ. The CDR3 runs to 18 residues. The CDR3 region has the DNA TGTGCCAGCAGCCACGCCCGTGGACTAGCGGGGGAAACCGGGGAGCTGTTTTTT. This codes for CASSHARGLAGETGELFF.

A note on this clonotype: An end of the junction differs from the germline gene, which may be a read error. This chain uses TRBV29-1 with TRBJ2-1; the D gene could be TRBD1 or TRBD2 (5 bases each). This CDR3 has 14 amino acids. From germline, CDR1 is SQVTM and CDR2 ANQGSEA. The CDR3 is CSIEGFRVANEQFF. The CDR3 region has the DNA TGCAGCATTGAGGGGTTCAGGGTGGCCAATGAGCAGTTCTTC.

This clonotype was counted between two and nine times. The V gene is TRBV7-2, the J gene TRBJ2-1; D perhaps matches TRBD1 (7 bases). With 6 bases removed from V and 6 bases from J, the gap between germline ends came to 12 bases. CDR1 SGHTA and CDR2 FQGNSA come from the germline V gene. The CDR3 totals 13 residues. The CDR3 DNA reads TGTGCCAGCAGAACTCAGGGGGGCAATGAGCAGTTCTTC. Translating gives CASRTQGGNEQFF.

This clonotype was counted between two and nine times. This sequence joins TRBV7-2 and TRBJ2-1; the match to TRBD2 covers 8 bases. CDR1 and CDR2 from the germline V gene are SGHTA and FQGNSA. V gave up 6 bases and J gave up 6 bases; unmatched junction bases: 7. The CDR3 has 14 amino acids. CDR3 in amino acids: CASRDGGAFNEQFF. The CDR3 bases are TGTGCCAGCAGAGACGGGGGGGCATTCAATGAGCAGTTCTTC.

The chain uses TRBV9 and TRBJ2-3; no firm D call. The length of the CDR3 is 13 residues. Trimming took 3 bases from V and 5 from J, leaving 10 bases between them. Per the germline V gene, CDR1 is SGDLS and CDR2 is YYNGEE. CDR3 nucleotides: TGTGCCAGCAGCGGGCCTCCAGGAGATACGCAGTATTTT. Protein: CASSGPPGDTQYF.

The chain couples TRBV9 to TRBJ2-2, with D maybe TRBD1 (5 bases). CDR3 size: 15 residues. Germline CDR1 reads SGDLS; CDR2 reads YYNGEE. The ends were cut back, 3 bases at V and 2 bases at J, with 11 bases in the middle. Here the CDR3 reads CASSDRQLNTGELFF. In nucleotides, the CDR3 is TGTGCCAGCAGCGACAGGCAGTTAAACACCGGGGAGCTGTTTTTT.

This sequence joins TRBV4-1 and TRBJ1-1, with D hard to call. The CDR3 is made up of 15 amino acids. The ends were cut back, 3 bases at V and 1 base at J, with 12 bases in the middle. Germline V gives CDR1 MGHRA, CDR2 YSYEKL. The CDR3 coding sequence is TGCGCCAGCAGCCACAACCCCGCCGGGAACACTGAAGCTTTCTTT. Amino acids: CASSHNPAGNTEAFF.

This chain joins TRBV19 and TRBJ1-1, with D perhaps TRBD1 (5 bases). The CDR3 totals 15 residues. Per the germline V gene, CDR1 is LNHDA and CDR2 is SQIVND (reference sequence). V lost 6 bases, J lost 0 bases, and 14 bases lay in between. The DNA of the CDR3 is TGTGCCAGTAGAGGGAACGGGGCGATGAACACTGAAGCTTTCTTT. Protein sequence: CASRGNGAMNTEAFF.

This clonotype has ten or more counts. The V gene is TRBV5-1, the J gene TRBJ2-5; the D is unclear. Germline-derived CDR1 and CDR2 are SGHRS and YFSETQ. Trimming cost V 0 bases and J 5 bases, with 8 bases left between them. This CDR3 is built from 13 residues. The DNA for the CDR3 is TGCGCCAGCAGCTTGGCCCAGTGGGAGACCCAGTACTTC. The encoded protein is CASSLAQWETQYF.

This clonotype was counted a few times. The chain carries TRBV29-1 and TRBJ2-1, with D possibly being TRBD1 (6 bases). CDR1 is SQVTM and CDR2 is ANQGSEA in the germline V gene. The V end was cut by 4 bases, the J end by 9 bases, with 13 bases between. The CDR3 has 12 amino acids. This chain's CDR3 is CSVGGPLSEQFF. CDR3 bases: TGCAGCGTTGGGGGGCCCTTGAGTGAGCAGTTCTTC.

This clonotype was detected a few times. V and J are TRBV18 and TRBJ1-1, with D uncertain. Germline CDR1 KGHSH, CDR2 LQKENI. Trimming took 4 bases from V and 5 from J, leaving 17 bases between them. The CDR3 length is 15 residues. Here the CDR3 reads CASSRDAGAFTEAFF. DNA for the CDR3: TGTGCCAGCTCACGAGACGCCGGCGCGTTTACTGAAGCTTTCTTT. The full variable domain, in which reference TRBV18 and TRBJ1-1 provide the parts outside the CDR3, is NAGVMQNPRHLVRRRGQEARLRCSPMKGHSHVYWYRQLPEEGLKFMVYLQKENIIDESGMPKERFSAEFPKEGPSILRIQQVVRGDSAAYFCASSRDAGAFTEAFFGQGTRLTVV.

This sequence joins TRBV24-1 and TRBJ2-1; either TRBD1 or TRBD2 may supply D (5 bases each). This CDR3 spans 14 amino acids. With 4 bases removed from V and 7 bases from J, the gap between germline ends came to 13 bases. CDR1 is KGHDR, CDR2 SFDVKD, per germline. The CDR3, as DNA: TGTGCCACCAGTGAGGCCGGGACGGTAAATGAGCAGTTCTTC. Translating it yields CATSEAGTVNEQFF.

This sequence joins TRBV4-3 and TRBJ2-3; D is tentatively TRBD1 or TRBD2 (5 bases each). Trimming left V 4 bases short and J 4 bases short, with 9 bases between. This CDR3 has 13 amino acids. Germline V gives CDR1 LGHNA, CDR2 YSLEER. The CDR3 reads CASSRGSSDTQYF. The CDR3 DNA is TGCGCCAGCAGCCGGGGGAGCTCAGATACGCAGTATTTT.

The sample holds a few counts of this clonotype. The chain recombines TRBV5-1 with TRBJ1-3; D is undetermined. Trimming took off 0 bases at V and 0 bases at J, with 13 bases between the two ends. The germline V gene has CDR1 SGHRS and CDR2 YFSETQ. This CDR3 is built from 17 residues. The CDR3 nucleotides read TGCGCCAGCAGCTTGGCTCCCCGGGCCGACTCTGGAAACACCATATATTTT. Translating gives CASSLAPRADSGNTIYF.

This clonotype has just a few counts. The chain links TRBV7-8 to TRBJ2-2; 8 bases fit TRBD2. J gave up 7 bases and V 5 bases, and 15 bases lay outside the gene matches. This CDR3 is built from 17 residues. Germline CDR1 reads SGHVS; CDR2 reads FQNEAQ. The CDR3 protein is CASSLLGTGGPSGELFF. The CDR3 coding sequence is TGTGCCAGCAGCCTCTTGGGCACGGGGGGGCCCAGCGGGGAGCTGTTTTTT.

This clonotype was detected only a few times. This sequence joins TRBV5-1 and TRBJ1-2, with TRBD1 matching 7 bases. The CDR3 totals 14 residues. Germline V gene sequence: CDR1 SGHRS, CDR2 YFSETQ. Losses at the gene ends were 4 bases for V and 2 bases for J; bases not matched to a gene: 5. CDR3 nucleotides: TGCGCCAGCAGCCCCTTGACAGGGAACTATGGCTACACCTTC. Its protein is CASSPLTGNYGYTF.

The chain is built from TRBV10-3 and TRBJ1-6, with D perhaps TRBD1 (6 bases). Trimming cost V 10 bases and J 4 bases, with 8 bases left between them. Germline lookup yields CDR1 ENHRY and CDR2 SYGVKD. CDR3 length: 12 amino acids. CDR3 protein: CATGQYNSPLHF. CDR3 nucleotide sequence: TGTGCCACCGGACAGTATAATTCACCCCTCCACTTT.

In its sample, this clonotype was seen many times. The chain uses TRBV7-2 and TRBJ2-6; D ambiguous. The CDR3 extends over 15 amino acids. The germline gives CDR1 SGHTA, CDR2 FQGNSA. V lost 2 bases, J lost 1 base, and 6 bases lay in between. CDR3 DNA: TGTGCCAGCAGCTTAACTCTTTCTGGGGCCAACGTCCTGACTTTC. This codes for CASSLTLSGANVLTF.

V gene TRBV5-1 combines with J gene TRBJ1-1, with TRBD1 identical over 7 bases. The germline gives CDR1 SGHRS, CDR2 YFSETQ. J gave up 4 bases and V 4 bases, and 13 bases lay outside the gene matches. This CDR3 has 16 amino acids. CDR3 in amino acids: CASSPSDRLRLTEAFF. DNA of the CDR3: TGCGCCAGCAGCCCGTCGGACAGGTTACGGCTCACTGAAGCTTTCTTT.

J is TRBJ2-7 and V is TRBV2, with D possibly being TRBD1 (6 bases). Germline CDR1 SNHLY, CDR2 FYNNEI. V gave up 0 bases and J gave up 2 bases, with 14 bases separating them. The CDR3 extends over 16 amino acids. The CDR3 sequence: CASSEALQGSPYEQYV. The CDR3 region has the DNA TGTGCCAGCAGTGAAGCGCTTCAGGGGTCCCCCTACGAGCAGTACGTC.

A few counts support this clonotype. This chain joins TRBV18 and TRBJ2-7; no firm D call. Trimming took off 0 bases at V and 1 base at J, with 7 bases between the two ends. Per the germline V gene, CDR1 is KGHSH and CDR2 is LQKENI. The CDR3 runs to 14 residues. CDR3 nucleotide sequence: TGTGCCAGCTCACCACCGGGCAGTTCCTACGAGCAGTACGTC. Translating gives CASSPPGSSYEQYV.

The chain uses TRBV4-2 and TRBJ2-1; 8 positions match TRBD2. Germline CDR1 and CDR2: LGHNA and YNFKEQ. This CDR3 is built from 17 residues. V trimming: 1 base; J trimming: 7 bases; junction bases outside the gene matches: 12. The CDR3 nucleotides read TGTGCCAGCAGCCAAGGAGGCGGGGGGAGATTCCGAAATGAGCAGTTCTTC. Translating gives CASSQGGGGRFRNEQFF.

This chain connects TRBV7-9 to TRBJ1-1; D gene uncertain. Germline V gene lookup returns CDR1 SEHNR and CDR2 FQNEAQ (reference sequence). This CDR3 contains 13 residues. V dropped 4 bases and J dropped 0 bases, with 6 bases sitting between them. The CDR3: CASSSLMNTEAFF. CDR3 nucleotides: TGTGCCAGCAGCTCCCTAATGAACACTGAAGCTTTCTTT.

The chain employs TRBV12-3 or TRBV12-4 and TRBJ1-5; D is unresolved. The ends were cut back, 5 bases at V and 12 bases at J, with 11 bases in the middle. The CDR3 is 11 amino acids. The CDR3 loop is CASSPGVDQHF. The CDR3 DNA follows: TGTGCCAGCAGTCCCGGGGTAGACCAGCATTTT.

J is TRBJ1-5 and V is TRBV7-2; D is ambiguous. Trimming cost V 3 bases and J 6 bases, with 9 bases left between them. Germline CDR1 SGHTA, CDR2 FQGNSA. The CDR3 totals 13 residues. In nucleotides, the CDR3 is TGTGCCAGCAGCTTGCAGCAAACTCAGCCCCAGCATTTT. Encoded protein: CASSLQQTQPQHF.